The source of this T cell receptor (beta chain) is a study of blood T cells in healthy people across ages. Whole-study findings and limits: While age rose, TCR beta diversity per million T cells dropped in a roughly linear way.

Primed by a sample-barcoded 5' primer and a J-beta primer mix, a second PCR proceeded for about 6 to 11 cycles. TCRdb reprocessed the 5' RACE reads with MiXCR, giving one entry per CDR3 protein. The data contain some 1,800,000 distinct CDR3 sequences, about 39% of them seen just once; the ten biggest clones take up roughly 24%. This clonotype was counted a few times. Its antigen remains unknown. The CDR3 runs to 16 residues. V was pared by 3 bases and J by 0 bases, with 14 bases between. This TCR was recovered from a human donor in good health. The chain uses TRBV12-3 or TRBV12-4 and TRBJ1-2, with D uncertain. The material sequenced was blood. The CDR3 here is CASSFGVPLPNYGYTF. The CDR3 nucleotides are TGTGCCAGCAGTTTTGGGGTACCCCTCCCTAACTATGGCTACACCTTC.